The 23 T cell receptor beta chains presented below share a single source sample, sequenced in a study of blood T cell repertoires in COVID-19. Produced via immunoSEQ multiplex PCR; TCRdb's table is partial and in-frame only. Here the sample spans approximately 270,000 clones, roughly 88% being singletons. Sequenced sample: PBMCs or T cells enriched from blood (not recorded which). The source is a woman aged 45 to 65 who had recovered from COVID-19.

The chain carries TRBV30 and TRBJ1-2; 8 bases map to TRBD1. J was trimmed by 8 bases and V by 5 bases; bases with no gene match: 13. CDR3 length equals 14 residues. CDR1 and CDR2 (germline): GTSNPN, SVGIG (reference sequence). The CDR3 sequence: CAWGQGLSREGYTF. Written as DNA, the CDR3 is TGTGCCTGGGGACAGGGCCTCTCTCGGGAGGGCTACACCTTC.

This clone came up a few times. The V call is TRBV5-1, the J call TRBJ2-2, with 11 bases matching TRBD2. J lost 4 bases, V lost 4 bases, and 12 bases had no gene match. The germline V gene encodes CDR1 SGHRS and CDR2 YFSETQ. The length of the CDR3 is 18 residues. The CDR3 protein is CASSHEGLAALSTGELFF. CDR3 nucleotide sequence: TGCGCCAGCAGCCACGAGGGACTAGCGGCTTTAAGCACCGGGGAGCTGTTTTTT. Full variable domain (outside the CDR3, taken from reference TRBV5-1 and TRBJ2-2): KAGVTQTPRYLIKTRGQQVTLSCSPISGHRSVSWYQQTPGQGLQFLFEYFSETQRNKGNFPGRFSGRQFSNSRSEMNVSTLELGDSALYLCASSHEGLAALSTGELFFGEGSRLTVL.

The chain links TRBV28 to TRBJ1-5; possibly TRBD1 for D (5 bases). This CDR3 has 15 residues. CDR1 is MDHEN and CDR2 is SYDVKM in the germline V gene. Trimming took off 3 bases at V and 2 bases at J, with 11 bases between the two ends. CDR3 sequence: CASSFYGGGNQPQHF. DNA of the CDR3: TGTGCCAGCAGTTTCTACGGGGGTGGCAATCAGCCCCAGCATTTT. The whole variable domain, filled in from reference TRBV28 and TRBJ1-5, reads DVKVTQSSRYLVKRTGEKVFLECVQDMDHENMFWYRQDPGLGLRLIYFSYDVKMKEKGDIPEGYSVSREKKERFSLILESASTNQTSMYLCASSFYGGGNQPQHFGDGTRLSIL.

This chain uses TRBV28 with TRBJ2-3, with TRBD1 identical over 8 bases. CDR1 is MDHEN, CDR2 SYDVKM, per germline. The V gene end was trimmed by 6 bases and the J gene end by 1 base; junction bases not matched to a gene: 6. The CDR3 length is 15 residues. The CDR3 here is CASSRGQGRTDTQYF. The CDR3 DNA sequence: TGTGCCAGCAGCCGCGGACAGGGTCGCACAGATACGCAGTATTTT.

The gene calls are TRBV5-1 and TRBJ1-6, with D possibly being TRBD1 (5 bases). This CDR3 has 14 residues. Deletions cut 7 bases from V and 5 bases from J, with 13 bases between. Germline CDR1 is SGHRS and CDR2 is YFSETQ. The chain's CDR3 is CASGGGRDNSPLHF. CDR3 in DNA: TGCGCCAGCGGGGGAGGCAGGGATAATTCACCCCTCCACTTT.

V usage is TRBV5-1 and J usage is TRBJ2-5; D may be TRBD1 (6 bases). Per germline, CDR1 SGHRS and CDR2 YFSETQ. V was clipped by 4 bases and J by 4 bases, with 23 bases between them. The CDR3 length is 17 residues. The DNA for the CDR3 is TGCGCCAGCAGCCCCGTGCCCTTTTACAGGGTTGGAGAGACCCAGTACTTC. Protein product: CASSPVPFYRVGETQYF.

The chain carries TRBV7-3 and TRBJ2-2; a weak D match, TRBD1 (6 bases). This CDR3 has 15 residues. The V end lost 1 base, the J end lost 7 bases, and 13 bases lay between the germline ends. CDR1 is SGHTA and CDR2 is FQGTGA in the germline V gene. CDR3 DNA sequence: TGTGCCAGCAGCTTAAACAGGGTGGCATTCGGGGAGCTGTTTTTT. Protein product: CASSLNRVAFGELFF.

This chain links TRBV6-5 with TRBJ1-6; 8 bases match TRBD1. The germline V gene encodes CDR1 MNHEY and CDR2 SVGAGI. The length of the CDR3 is 15 residues. Trimming at V came to 5 bases and at J to 9 bases, leaving 9 bases not matched to a gene. The DNA for the CDR3 is TGTGCCAGCAGTAGGGCTGGACAGGGAGGTTCACCCCTCCACTTT. Translation gives CASSRAGQGGSPLHF.

This rearrangement joins TRBV7-8 to TRBJ2-3, with D possibly being TRBD1 (6 bases). The CDR3 contains 12 residues. V was shortened by 5 bases and J by 7 bases, with 10 bases between the two germline ends. CDR1 is SGHVS, CDR2 FQNEAQ, per germline. The DNA of the CDR3 is TGTGCCAGCAGCCCGGACAGCTATACGCAGTATTTT. Translated: CASSPDSYTQYF.

This clone was counted a few times. The chain couples TRBV24-1 to TRBJ2-1, with 10 bases that match TRBD1. Germline lookup yields CDR1 KGHDR and CDR2 SFDVKD. The CDR3 consists of 16 residues. V lost 4 bases, J lost 7 bases, and 9 bases stayed unmatched. DNA of the CDR3: TGTGCCACCAGTGACAAGGACAGGGGGGTTACAAATGAGCAGTTCTTC. It codes for CATSDKDRGVTNEQFF.

V usage is TRBV11-2 and J usage is TRBJ2-6, with a weak D call TRBD2 (7 bases). The V end lost 6 bases, the J end lost 4 bases, and 25 bases lay between the germline ends. The CDR3 contains 19 residues. Germline CDR1 and CDR2: SGHAT and FQNNGV. In nucleotides, the CDR3 is TGTGCCAGCAGAGTCAGGGGAGGGGACTCCCATGGCGGGGCCAACGTCCTGACTTTC. Translating gives CASRVRGGDSHGGANVLTF.

The chain links TRBV7-9 to TRBJ1-1; 8 positions agree with TRBD1. CDR3 length: 13 residues. V shed 6 bases and J 3 bases; nucleotides not matched to a gene: 3. Per the germline V gene, CDR1 is SEHNR and CDR2 is FQNEAQ (reference sequence). CDR3 in DNA: TGTGCCAGCAGAGGACAGGGTCACACTGAAGCTTTCTTT. Protein sequence: CASRGQGHTEAFF.

CDR3 in amino acids: CASSDRANTEAFF. The CDR3 DNA is TGTGCCAGCTCCGACAGGGCGAACACTGAAGCTTTCTTT. V and J are TRBV18 and TRBJ1-1; 7 bases are shared with TRBD1. Germline V CDR1 and CDR2: KGHSH, LQKENI. This CDR3 is 13 amino acids long. V was pared by 6 bases and J by 1 base, with 2 bases of the junction left unmatched.

The CDR3 DNA reads as TGTGCCAGCAGTTTATGGGACAGGGGGCCCCTGGAGACCCAGTACTTC. Its translation: CASSLWDRGPLETQYF. The V and J genes are TRBV27 and TRBJ2-5; 12 positions agree with TRBD1. The CDR3 length is 16 residues. The V gene end was trimmed by 1 base and the J gene end by 5 bases; junction bases not matched to a gene: 5. Germline assignment: CDR1 MNHEY and CDR2 SMNVEV (reference sequence).

The rearrangement joins TRBV2 to TRBJ2-7, with a tentative D call TRBD1 (5 bases). CDR1 SNHLY and CDR2 FYNNEI come from the germline V gene. CDR3 size: 13 residues. V lost 2 bases to trimming and J lost 7 bases, with 12 bases between them. CDR3 coding DNA: TGTGCCAGCAGTGAACAGCAGCCAGGGGAGCAGTACTTC. Translation: CASSEQQPGEQYF.

The chain has TRBV7-9 and TRBJ1-4; D is perhaps TRBD1 (6 bases). The V end was cut by 5 bases, the J end by 7 bases, with 17 bases between. The CDR3 loop spans 15 amino acids. CDR1 SEHNR and CDR2 FQNEAQ come from the germline V gene (reference sequence). The CDR3: CASSARTGLGEKLFF. The CDR3, as DNA: TGTGCCAGCAGCGCTAGAACAGGGCTCGGTGAAAAACTGTTTTTT.

J is TRBJ2-5 and V is TRBV2; 7 bases are a match to TRBD2. The trim removed 3 bases at V and 1 base at J, leaving 5 bases unmatched. The V gene's germline CDR1 is SNHLY and CDR2 FYNNEI. The CDR3 contains 15 residues. This chain's CDR3 is CASSDASGTQETQYF. The CDR3 DNA reads as TGTGCCAGCAGTGATGCAAGCGGGACCCAAGAGACCCAGTACTTC.

The chain recombines TRBV15 with TRBJ2-1; 8 positions agree with TRBD2. From germline, CDR1 is LNHNV and CDR2 YYDKDF (reference sequence). J was trimmed by 4 bases and V by 1 base; bases with no gene match: 6. The CDR3 runs 16 residues. The chain's CDR3 is CATSRVGAGEYNEQFF. The CDR3 DNA reads as TGTGCCACCAGCAGAGTCGGAGCGGGGGAGTACAATGAGCAGTTCTTC.

This chain joins TRBV5-4 and TRBJ2-7; D unresolved. The CDR3 is made up of 12 amino acids. V dropped 0 bases and J dropped 3 bases, with 4 bases sitting between them. Germline V gene sequence: CDR1 SGHNT, CDR2 YYREEE (reference sequence). This CDR3 reads CASSLDNYEQYF. Here the CDR3 DNA reads TGTGCCAGCAGCTTGGACAACTACGAGCAGTACTTC.

This chain uses TRBV19 with TRBJ2-7, with 12 bases that match TRBD2. CDR3 size: 13 residues. V shed 9 bases, J shed 6 bases, and the junction held 6 bases outside the gene matches. The germline CDR1 and CDR2 sequences are LNHDA and SQIVND (reference sequence). The CDR3 loop reads CASRLAGVSEQYF. The CDR3 nucleotides are TGTGCCAGCCGACTAGCGGGAGTTAGCGAGCAGTACTTC.

CDR3: CARRGRGEKLFF. CDR3 coding DNA: TGTGCCAGAAGGGGCCGTGGGGAAAAACTGTTTTTT. The V gene is TRBV19, the J gene TRBJ1-4; possibly TRBD1 for D (5 bases). The CDR3 runs to 12 residues. V was trimmed by 9 bases and J by 8 bases, leaving 13 bases between them. Germline loops: CDR1 LNHDA, CDR2 SQIVND (reference sequence).

This chain joins TRBV11-2 and TRBJ2-7; TRBD1 agrees at 9 bases. The germline V gene encodes CDR1 SGHAT and CDR2 FQNNGV. This CDR3 is built from 16 residues. V was pared by 1 base and J by 2 bases, with 6 bases of the junction left unmatched. The CDR3 nucleotides read TGTGCCAGCAGCTTAGGACCCGGACAGGGGACCTACGAGCAGTACTTC. It encodes CASSLGPGQGTYEQYF.

The rearrangement joins TRBV2 to TRBJ2-3, with a weak D call TRBD1 (5 bases). Trimming cost V 7 bases and J 3 bases, with 11 bases left between them. CDR3 length equals 13 residues. Germline assignment: CDR1 SNHLY and CDR2 FYNNEI. DNA for the CDR3: TGTGCCAGCAATAAAGACAGAACAGATACGCAGTATTTT. It codes for CASNKDRTDTQYF. The variable domain in full, completed from reference TRBV2 and TRBJ2-3, reads EPEVTQTPSHQVTQMGQEVILRCVPISNHLYFYWYRQILGQKVEFLVSFYNNEISEKSEIFDDQFSVERPDGSNFTLKIRSTKLEDSAMYFCASNKDRTDTQYFGPGTRLTVL.